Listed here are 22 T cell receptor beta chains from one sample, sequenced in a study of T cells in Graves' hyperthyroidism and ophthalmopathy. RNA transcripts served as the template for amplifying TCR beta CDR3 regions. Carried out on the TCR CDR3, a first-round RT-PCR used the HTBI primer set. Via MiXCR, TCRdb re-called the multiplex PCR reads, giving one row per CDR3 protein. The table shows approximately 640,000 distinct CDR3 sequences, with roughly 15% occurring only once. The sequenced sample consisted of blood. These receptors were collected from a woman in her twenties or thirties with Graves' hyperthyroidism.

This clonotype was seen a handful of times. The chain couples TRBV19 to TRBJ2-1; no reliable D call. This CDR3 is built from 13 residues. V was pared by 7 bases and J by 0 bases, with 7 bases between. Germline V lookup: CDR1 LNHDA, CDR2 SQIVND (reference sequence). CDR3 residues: CASKLSSYNEQFF. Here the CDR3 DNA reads TGTGCCAGTAAGTTGAGCTCCTACAATGAGCAGTTCTTC.

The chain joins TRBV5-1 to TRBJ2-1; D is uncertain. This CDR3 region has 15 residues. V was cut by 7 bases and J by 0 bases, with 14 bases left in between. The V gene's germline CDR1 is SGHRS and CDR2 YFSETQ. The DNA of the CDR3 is TGCGCCAGCGGGCAGTTCTCGAGCTCCTACAATGAGCAGTTCTTC. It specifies CASGQFSSSYNEQFF.

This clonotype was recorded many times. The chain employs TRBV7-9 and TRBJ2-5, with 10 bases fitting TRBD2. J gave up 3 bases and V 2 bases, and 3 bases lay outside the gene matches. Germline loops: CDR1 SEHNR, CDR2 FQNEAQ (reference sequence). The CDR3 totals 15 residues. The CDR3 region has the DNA TGTGCCAGCAGCTTACGGACTAGCGGAAAAGAGACCCAGTACTTC. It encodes CASSLRTSGKETQYF.

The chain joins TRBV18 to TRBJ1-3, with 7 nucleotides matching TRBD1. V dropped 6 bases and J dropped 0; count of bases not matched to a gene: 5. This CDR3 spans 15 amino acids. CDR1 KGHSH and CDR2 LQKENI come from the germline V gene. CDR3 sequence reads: CASSPDRPSGNTIYF. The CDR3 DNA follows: TGTGCCAGCTCCCCGGACAGGCCCTCTGGAAACACCATATATTTT.

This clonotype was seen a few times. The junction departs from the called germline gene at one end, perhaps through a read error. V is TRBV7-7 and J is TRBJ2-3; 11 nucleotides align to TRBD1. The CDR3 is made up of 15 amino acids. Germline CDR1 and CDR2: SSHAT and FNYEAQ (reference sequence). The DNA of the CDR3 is TGTGCTAGCAGCTACGGGACAGGGGGAAAAGATACGCAGTATTTT. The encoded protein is CASSYGTGGKDTQYF.

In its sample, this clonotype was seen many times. CDR3 coding DNA: TGTGCCAGCAGAGGGGCCCGTTACGCGGCTTTCTTT. Translating it yields CASRGARYAAFF. This chain uses TRBV2 with TRBJ1-1, with D tentatively TRBD1 (5 bases). The CDR3 is made up of 12 amino acids. Germline loops: CDR1 SNHLY, CDR2 FYNNEI. Trimming stripped 6 bases from V and 11 bases from J, with 16 bases between.

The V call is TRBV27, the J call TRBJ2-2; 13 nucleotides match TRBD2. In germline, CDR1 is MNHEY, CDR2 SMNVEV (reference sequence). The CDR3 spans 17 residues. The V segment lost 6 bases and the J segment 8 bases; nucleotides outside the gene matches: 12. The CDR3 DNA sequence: TGTGCCAGCAGGCTCGATAAACTAGCGGGAGGGCCTGGGGAGCTGTTTTTT. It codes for CASRLDKLAGGPGELFF.

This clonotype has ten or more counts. CDR3: CASSDGISSTDTQYF. The CDR3 DNA reads as TGTGCCAGCAGCGACGGTATATCTAGCACAGATACGCAGTATTTT. The rearrangement joins TRBV11-1 to TRBJ2-3; D is uncertain. CDR1 and CDR2 (germline): SGHAT, FQDESV (reference sequence). The CDR3 contains 15 residues. The ends were cut back, 5 bases at V and 0 bases at J, with 12 bases in the middle.

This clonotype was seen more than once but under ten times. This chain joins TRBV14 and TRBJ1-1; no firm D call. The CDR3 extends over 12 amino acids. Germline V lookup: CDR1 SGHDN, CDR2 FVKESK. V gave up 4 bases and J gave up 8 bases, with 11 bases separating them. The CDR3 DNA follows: TGTGCCAGCAGCCCGGCTACATTGGAAGCTTTCTTT. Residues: CASSPATLEAFF.

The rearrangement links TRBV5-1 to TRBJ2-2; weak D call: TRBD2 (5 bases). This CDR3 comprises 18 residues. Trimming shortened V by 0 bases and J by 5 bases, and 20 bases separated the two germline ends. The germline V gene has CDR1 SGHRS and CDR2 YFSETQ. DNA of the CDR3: TGCGCCAGCAGCTTGGCGAACCTGAGGAGTCCGGGAACCGGGGAGCTGTTTTTT. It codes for CASSLANLRSPGTGELFF.

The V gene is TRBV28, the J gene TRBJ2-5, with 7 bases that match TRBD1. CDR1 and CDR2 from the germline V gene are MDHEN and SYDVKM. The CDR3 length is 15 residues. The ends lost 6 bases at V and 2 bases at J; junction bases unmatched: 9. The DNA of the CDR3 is TGTGCCAGCAGCCTTGGACAGGACATACAAGAGACCCAGTACTTC. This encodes CASSLGQDIQETQYF.

The CDR3 bases are TGTGCCAGCAGCCAAGAAGGGACAGGGATGAACACTGAAGCTTTCTTT. It is translated as CASSQEGTGMNTEAFF. This sequence joins TRBV14 and TRBJ1-1; 9 nucleotides align to TRBD1. This CDR3 has 16 amino acids. Germline trimming cut 0 bases from V and 0 bases from J; bases unmatched to any gene: 2. Germline V gene lookup returns CDR1 SGHDN and CDR2 FVKESK.

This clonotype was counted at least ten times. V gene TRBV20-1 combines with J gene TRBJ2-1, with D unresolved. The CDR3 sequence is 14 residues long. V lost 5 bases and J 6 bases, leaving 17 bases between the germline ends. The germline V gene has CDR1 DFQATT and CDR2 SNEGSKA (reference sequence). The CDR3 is CSASPGPPPNEQFF. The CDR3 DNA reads TGCAGTGCTTCACCCGGGCCCCCGCCCAATGAGCAGTTCTTC.

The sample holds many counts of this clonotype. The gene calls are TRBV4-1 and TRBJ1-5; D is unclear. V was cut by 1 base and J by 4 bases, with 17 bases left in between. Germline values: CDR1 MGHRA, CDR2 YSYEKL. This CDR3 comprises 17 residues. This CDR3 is CASSQVSWAYENQPQHF. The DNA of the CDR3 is TGCGCCAGCAGCCAAGTCTCCTGGGCCTACGAGAATCAGCCCCAGCATTTT.

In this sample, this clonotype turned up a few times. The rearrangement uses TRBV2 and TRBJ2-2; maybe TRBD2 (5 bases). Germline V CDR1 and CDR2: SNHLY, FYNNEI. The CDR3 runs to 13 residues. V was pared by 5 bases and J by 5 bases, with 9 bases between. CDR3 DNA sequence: TGTGCCAGCAGTCGGGATTTAACCGGGGAGCTGTTTTTT. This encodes CASSRDLTGELFF.

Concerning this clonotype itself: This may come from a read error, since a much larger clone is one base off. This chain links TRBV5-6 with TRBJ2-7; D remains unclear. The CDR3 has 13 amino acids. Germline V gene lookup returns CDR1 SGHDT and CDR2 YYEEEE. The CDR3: CASSFIFVSEQCF. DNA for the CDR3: TGTGCCAGCAGCTTTATATTCGTCTCCGAGCAGTGCTTC. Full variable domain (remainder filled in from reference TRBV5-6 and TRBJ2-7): DAGVTQSPTHLIKTRGQQVTLRCSPKSGHDTVSWYQQALGQGPQFIFQYYEEEERQRGNFPDRFSGHQFPNYSSELNVNALLLGDSALYLCASSFIFVSEQCFGPGTRLTVT.

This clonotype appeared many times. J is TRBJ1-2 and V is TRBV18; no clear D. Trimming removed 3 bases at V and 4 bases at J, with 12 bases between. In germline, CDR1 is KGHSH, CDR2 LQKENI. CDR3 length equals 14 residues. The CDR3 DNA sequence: TGTGCCAGCTCACCCCCAGGACCTCTCTATGGCTACACCTTC. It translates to CASSPPGPLYGYTF. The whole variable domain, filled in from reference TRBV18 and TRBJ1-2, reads NAGVMQNPRHLVRRRGQEARLRCSPMKGHSHVYWYRQLPEEGLKFMVYLQKENIIDESGMPKERFSAEFPKEGPSILRIQQVVRGDSAAYFCASSPPGPLYGYTFGSGTRLTVV.

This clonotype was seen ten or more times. CDR3 sequence reads: CSASAASGSTDTQYF. In nucleotides, the CDR3 is TGCAGTGCTAGTGCGGCTAGCGGGAGTACGGATACGCAGTATTTT. V and J are TRBV20-1 and TRBJ2-3, with 10 bases fitting TRBD2. The CDR3 totals 15 residues. Trimming removed 3 bases from V and 6 bases from J; junction bases left unmatched: 9. Germline V lookup: CDR1 DFQATT, CDR2 SNEGSKA (reference sequence).

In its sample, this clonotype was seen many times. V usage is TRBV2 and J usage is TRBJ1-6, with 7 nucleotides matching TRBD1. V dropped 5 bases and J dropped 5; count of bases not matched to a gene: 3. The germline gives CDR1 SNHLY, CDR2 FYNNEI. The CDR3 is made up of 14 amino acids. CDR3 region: CASSPTGDNSPLHF. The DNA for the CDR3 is TGTGCCAGCAGTCCTACAGGGGATAATTCACCCCTCCACTTT.

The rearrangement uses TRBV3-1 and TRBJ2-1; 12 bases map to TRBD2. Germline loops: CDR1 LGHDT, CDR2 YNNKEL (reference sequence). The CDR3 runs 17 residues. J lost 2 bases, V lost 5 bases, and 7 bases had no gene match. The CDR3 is CASSSTGLAGTYNEQFF. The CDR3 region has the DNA TGTGCCAGCAGCTCTACCGGACTAGCGGGAACCTACAATGAGCAGTTCTTC.

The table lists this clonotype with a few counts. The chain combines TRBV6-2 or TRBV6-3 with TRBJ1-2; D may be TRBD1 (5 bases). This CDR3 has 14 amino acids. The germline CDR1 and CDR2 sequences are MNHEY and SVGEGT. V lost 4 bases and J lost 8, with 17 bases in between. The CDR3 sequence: CASSFQGNSDGYTF. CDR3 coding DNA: TGTGCCAGCAGTTTCCAGGGTAACAGCGACGGCTACACCTTC.

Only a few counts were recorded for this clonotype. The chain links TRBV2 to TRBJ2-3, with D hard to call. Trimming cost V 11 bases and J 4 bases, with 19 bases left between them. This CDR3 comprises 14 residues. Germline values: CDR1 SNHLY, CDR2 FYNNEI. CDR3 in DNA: TGTGCCGTCCCGGGCTACCCTACAGCAGATACGCAGTATTTT. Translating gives CAVPGYPTADTQYF.